The rows below give T cell receptor beta chains drawn from one sample of a study of vaccination and CD4 T cells after COVID-19. Their cognate antigens are unknown. MiXCR was run by TCRdb on the PCR reads, yielding one entry per CDR3 protein. The data contain 8,000 to 10,000 distinct CDR3 sequences, around 60% of them singletons. The specimen was CD4+ T cells from blood, cultured in vitro. These receptors all stem from a human donor who had recovered from COVID-19. Both conserved end residues are part of each CDR3. D genes are given only for firm matches. Clone size, where shown, is once, few, many, or a class for clones that have expanded.

size,V,D,J,CDR3,DNA
few,TRBV2,TRBD1,TRBJ1-2,CASLDRGPYGYTF,TGTGCCAGCCTCGACAGGGGGCCCTATGGCTACACCTTC
NA,TRBV6-2/TRBV6-3,NA,TRBJ1-1,CASSYSMVGAFF,TGTGCCAGCAGTTACTCGATGGTCGGGGCTTTCTTT
few,TRBV24-1,TRBD2,TRBJ2-3,CATSDPASGGASDTQYF,TGTGCCACCAGTGATCCCGCTAGCGGGGGGGCCTCGGATACGCAGTATTTT
NA,TRBV20-1,NA,TRBJ1-2,CRHVGSYGYTF,TGCAGGCACGTAGGCAGCTATGGCTACACCTTC
NA,TRBV7-6,TRBD1,TRBJ2-1,CASSSTGTGYNEQFF,TGTGCCAGCAGCTCTACCGGGACAGGGTACAATGAGCAGTTCTTC
once,TRBV7-3,TRBD2,TRBJ2-3,CASSLGTSMADTQYF,TGTGCCAGCAGCTTAGGGACTAGCATGGCAGATACGCAGTATTTT
NA,TRBV7-9,NA,TRBJ2-7,CASSLIGGSYEQYF,TGTGCCAGCAGCTTAATTGGGGGTTCCTACGAGCAGTACTTC
NA,TRBV6-1,TRBD1,TRBJ1-2,CASSDRTGNYGYTF,TGTGCCAGCAGTGATCGGACAGGCAACTATGGCTACACCTTC
NA,TRBV12-3/TRBV12-4,NA,TRBJ2-3,CASSLLVPDTQYF,TGTGCCAGCAGTTTATTAGTCCCAGATACGCAGTATTTT
medium-sized,TRBV29-1,NA,TRBJ2-5,CSVVGGVGETQYF,TGCAGCGTTGTAGGGGGGGTTGGAGAGACCCAGTACTTC
few,TRBV27,TRBD1,TRBJ2-3,CASSFQQGITDTQYF,TGTGCCAGCAGTTTCCAACAGGGGATCACAGATACGCAGTATTTT
once,TRBV7-6,NA,TRBJ2-7,CASSLDPSGEQYF,TGTGCCAGCAGCTTAGATCCCTCTGGGGAGCAGTACTTC
NA,TRBV6-5,NA,TRBJ1-5,CASSYSYHRGNQPQHF,TGTGCCAGCAGTTACTCGTATCACAGGGGCAATCAGCCCCAGCATTTT
NA,TRBV5-4,NA,TRBJ2-7,CASSPVSGQGSYEQYF,TGTGCCAGCAGCCCCGTTTCGGGGCAGGGGTCCTACGAGCAGTACTTC
NA,TRBV5-1,NA,TRBJ2-3,CASSLVQGADTQYF,TGCGCCAGCAGCTTGGTTCAGGGTGCAGATACGCAGTATTTT
NA,TRBV5-1,TRBD2,TRBJ2-1,CASSTSGGLNEQFF,TGCGCCAGCAGCACTAGCGGGGGGTTAAATGAGCAGTTCTTC
few,TRBV7-9,NA,TRBJ1-1,CASSLSWGMNTEAFF,TGTGCCAGCAGCTTATCCTGGGGTATGAACACTGAAGCTTTCTTT
NA,TRBV27,NA,TRBJ2-7,CASSPLLGKIYEQYF,TGTGCCAGCAGTCCCCTTTTGGGCAAGATCTACGAGCAGTACTTC
NA,TRBV7-9,TRBD2,TRBJ2-3,CASSAQPGGPPDTQYF,TGTGCCAGCAGCGCACAACCGGGGGGGCCTCCAGATACGCAGTATTTT
NA,TRBV2,TRBD1,TRBJ1-1,CASKDRANTEAFF,TGTGCCAGCAAGGACAGGGCGAACACTGAAGCTTTCTTT
NA,TRBV27,TRBD1,TRBJ1-4,CASSLSAPGTGGSPANEKLFF,TGTGCCAGCAGTTTATCGGCCCCCGGGACAGGTGGATCCCCAGCTAATGAAAAACTGTTTTTT
NA,TRBV20-1,NA,TRBJ2-1,CSASGHSYNEQFF,TGCAGTGCTAGCGGTCACTCCTACAATGAGCAGTTCTTC
NA,TRBV7-2,NA,TRBJ2-3,CASSLAPTSTDTQYF,TGTGCCAGCAGCTTAGCTCCAACGAGCACAGATACGCAGTATTTT
few,TRBV30,TRBD1,TRBJ1-5,CAWSGQGALGQPQHF,TGTGCCTGGAGCGGACAGGGGGCACTTGGTCAGCCCCAGCATTTT
NA,TRBV14,NA,TRBJ1-1,CASSHQLMNTEAFF,TGTGCCAGCAGCCATCAGCTGATGAACACTGAAGCTTTCTTT
NA,TRBV7-2,TRBD2,TRBJ2-1,CASRRTSGVYNEQFF,TGTGCCAGCAGGAGAACTAGCGGGGTTTACAATGAGCAGTTCTTC
NA,TRBV20-1,NA,TRBJ1-5,CSAQKRYPTVWGNQPQHF,TGCAGTGCCCAGAAAAGGTACCCCACCGTTTGGGGCAATCAGCCCCAGCATTTT
few,TRBV7-2,NA,TRBJ2-5,CASSFWGNQLTQYF,TGTGCCAGCAGCTTTTGGGGGAATCAGTTGACCCAGTACTTC
NA,TRBV5-4,NA,TRBJ1-2,CASSLGGGQRGYTF,TGTGCCAGCAGCTTGGGGGGCGGCCAAAGGGGCTACACCTTC
NA,TRBV20-1,TRBD2,TRBJ2-3,CSARDWRTSGGFTDTQYF,TGCAGTGCTAGAGATTGGAGAACTAGCGGGGGTTTCACAGATACGCAGTATTTT
few,TRBV7-2,TRBD1,TRBJ1-5,CASSFQGGQPQHF,TGTGCCAGCAGCTTCCAGGGGGGGCAGCCCCAGCATTTT
NA,TRBV6-1,TRBD2,TRBJ2-5,CASRGKGLAIETQYF,TGTGCCAGCAGGGGAAAGGGACTAGCTATAGAGACCCAGTACTTC
once,TRBV15,TRBD1,TRBJ2-7,CATSRVRSGTGAEQYF,TGTGCCACCAGCAGAGTGCGTTCCGGGACAGGGGCCGAGCAGTACTTC
NA,TRBV20-1,NA,TRBJ2-1,CSARDPNEQFF,TGCAGTGCTAGAGATCCCAATGAGCAGTTCTTC
NA,TRBV28,NA,TRBJ1-4,CASSLTSEKLFF,TGTGCCAGCAGTTTAACTAGTGAAAAACTGTTTTTT
NA,TRBV14,NA,TRBJ1-5,CASSQGPNQPQHF,TGTGCCAGCAGTCAGGGACCCAATCAGCCCCAGCATTTT
NA,TRBV7-2,TRBD1,TRBJ1-2,CASSLSGQGGYGYTF,TGTGCCAGCAGCTTATCTGGACAGGGCGGCTATGGCTACACCTTC
NA,TRBV6-1,TRBD2,TRBJ2-3,CASIGTTQADTQYF,TGTGCCAGCATAGGGACTACCCAGGCAGATACGCAGTATTTT